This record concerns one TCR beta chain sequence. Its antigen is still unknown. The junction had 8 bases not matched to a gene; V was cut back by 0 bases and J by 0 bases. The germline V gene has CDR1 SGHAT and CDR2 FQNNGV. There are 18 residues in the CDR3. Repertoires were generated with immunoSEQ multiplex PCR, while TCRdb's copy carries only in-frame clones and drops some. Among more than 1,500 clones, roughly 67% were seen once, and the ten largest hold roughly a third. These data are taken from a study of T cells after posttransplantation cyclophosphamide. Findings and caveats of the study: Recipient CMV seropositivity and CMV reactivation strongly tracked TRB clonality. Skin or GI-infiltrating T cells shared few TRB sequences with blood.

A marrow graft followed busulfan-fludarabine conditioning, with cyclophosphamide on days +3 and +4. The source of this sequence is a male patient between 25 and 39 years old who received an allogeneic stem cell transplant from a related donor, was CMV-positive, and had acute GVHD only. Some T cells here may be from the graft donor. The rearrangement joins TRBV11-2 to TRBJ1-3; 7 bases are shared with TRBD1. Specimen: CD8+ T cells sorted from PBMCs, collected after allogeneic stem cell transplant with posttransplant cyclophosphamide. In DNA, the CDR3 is TGTGCCAGCAGCTTAGATTCCAGCGGACAGGTCTCTGGAAACACCATATATTTT. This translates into CASSLDSSGQVSGNTIYF.